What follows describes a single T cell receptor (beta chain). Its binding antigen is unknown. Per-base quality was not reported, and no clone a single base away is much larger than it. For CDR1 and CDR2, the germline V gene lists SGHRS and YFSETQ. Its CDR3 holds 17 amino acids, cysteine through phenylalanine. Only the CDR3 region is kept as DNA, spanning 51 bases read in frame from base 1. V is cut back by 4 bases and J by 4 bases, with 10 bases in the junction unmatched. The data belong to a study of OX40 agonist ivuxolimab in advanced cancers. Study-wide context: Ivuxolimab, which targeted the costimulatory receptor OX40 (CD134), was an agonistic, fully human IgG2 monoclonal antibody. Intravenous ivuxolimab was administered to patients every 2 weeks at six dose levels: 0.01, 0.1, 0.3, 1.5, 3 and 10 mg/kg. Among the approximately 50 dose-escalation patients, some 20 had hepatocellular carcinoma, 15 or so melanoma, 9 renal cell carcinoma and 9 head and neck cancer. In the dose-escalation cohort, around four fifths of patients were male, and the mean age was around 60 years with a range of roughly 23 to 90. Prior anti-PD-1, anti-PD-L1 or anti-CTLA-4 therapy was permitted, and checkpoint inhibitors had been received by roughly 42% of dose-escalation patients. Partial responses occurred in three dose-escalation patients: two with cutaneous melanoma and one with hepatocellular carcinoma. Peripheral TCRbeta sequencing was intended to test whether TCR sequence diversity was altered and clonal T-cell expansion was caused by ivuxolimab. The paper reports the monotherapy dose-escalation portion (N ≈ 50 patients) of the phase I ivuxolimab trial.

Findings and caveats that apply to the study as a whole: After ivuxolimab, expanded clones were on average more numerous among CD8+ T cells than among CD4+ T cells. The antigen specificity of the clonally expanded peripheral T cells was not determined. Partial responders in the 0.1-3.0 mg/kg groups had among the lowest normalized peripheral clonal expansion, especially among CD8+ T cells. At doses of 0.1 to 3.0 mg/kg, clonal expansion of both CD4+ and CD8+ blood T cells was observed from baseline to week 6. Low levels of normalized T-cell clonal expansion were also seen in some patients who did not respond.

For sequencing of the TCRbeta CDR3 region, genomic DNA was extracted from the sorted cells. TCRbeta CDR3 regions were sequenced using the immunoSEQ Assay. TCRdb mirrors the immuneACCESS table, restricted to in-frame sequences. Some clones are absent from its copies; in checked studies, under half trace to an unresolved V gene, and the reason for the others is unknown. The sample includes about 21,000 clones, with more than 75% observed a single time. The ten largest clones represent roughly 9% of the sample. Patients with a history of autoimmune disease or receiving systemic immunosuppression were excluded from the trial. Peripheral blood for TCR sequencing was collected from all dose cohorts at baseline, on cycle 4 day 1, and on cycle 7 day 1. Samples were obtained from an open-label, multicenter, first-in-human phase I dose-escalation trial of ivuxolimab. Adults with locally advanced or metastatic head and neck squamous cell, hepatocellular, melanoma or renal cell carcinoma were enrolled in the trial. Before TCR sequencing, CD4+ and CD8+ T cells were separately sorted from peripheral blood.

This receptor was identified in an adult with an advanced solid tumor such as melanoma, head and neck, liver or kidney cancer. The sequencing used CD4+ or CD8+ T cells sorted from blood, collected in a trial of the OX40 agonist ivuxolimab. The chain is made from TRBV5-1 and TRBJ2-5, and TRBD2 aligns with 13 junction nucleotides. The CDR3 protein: CASSVQPRTSGGETQYF. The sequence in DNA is TGCGCCAGCAGCGTACAACCCCGGACTAGCGGGGGAGAGACCCAGTACTTC.